The TCR beta chain described here comes from a study of OX40 agonist ivuxolimab in advanced cancers. This CDR3 spans 18 amino acids. The V segment lost 4 bases and the J segment 1 base; nucleotides outside the gene matches: 11. Germline loops: CDR1 SGHNT, CDR2 YYREEE (reference sequence). This table comes from immunoSEQ multiplex PCR, and its TCRdb copy is limited to in-frame clones, with some not included. The sample yields 45,000 to 60,000 clones, approximately 91% seen once. The chain has TRBV5-4 and TRBJ2-3; 11 bases map to TRBD2. The sequences come from CD4+ or CD8+ T cells sorted from blood, collected in a trial of the OX40 agonist ivuxolimab. The sequence derives from an adult with an advanced solid tumor such as melanoma, head and neck, liver or kidney cancer. In DNA form, the CDR3 reads TGTGCCAGCAGCCCGACTAGCGGGATGGGGAGGGGCACAGATACGCAGTATTTT. Translation gives CASSPTSGMGRGTDTQYF. Full variable domain (outside the CDR3, taken from reference TRBV5-4 and TRBJ2-3): ETGVTQSPTHLIKTRGQQVTLRCSSQSGHNTVSWYQQALGQGPQFIFQYYREEENGRGNFPPRFSGLQFPNYSSELNVNALELDDSALYLCASSPTSGMGRGTDTQYFGPGTRLTVL.